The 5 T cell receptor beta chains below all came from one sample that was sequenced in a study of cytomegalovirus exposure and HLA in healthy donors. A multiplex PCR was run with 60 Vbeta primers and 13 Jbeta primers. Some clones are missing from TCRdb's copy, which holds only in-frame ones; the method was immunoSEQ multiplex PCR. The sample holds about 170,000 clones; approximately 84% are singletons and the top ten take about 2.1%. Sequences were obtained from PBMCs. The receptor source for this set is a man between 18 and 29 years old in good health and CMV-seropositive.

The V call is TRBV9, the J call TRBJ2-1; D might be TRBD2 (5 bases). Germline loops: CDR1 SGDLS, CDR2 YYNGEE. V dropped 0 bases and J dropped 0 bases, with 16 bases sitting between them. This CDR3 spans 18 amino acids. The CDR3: CASSVVIAPQSSYNEQFF. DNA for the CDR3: TGTGCCAGCAGCGTAGTCATAGCGCCTCAAAGCTCCTACAATGAGCAGTTCTTC.

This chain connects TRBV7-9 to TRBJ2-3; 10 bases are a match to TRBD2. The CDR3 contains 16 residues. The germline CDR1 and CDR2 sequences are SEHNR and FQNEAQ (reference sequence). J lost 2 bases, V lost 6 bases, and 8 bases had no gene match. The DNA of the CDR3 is TGTGCCAGCAGTCCCGGACTAGCGGAAGACACAGATACGCAGTATTTT. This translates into CASSPGLAEDTDTQYF.

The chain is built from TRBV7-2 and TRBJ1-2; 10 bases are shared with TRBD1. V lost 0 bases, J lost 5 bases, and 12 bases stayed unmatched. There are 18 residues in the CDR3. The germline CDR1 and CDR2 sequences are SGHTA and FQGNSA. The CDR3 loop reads CASSLAVMGDRGGYGYTF. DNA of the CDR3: TGTGCCAGCAGCTTAGCCGTTATGGGGGACAGGGGAGGGTATGGCTACACCTTC.

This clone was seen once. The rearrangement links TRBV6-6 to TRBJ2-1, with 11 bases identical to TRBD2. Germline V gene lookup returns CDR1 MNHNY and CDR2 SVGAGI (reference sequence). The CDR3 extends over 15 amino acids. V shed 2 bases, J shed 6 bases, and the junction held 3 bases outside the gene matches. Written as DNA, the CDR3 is TGTGCCAGCAGTTACCTAGCGGGGGGATTCAATGAGCAGTTCTTC. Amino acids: CASSYLAGGFNEQFF.

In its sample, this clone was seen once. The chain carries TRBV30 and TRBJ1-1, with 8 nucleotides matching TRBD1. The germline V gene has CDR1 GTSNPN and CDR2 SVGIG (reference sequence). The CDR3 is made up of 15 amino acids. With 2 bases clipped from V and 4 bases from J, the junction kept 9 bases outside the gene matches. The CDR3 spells CAWSPQGARSTEAFF. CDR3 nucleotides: TGTGCCTGGAGTCCCCAGGGGGCGCGCTCCACTGAAGCTTTCTTT.